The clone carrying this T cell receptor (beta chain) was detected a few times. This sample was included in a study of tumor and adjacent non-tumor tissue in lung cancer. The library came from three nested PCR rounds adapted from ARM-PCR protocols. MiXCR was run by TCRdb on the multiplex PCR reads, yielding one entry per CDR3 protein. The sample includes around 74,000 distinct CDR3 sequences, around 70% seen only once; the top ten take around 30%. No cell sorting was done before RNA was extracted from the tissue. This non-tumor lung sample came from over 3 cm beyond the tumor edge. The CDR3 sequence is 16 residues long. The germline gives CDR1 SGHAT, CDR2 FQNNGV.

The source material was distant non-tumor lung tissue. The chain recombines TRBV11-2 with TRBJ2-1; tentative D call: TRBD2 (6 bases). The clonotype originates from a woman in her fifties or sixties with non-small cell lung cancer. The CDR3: CVRSSRAARGIDEQFF. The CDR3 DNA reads TGTGTCAGGAGCTCAAGGGCGGCTCGGGGGATCGATGAGCAGTTCTTC.